A selection of T cell receptor beta chains follows, all from one sample in a study of blood T cell repertoires in COVID-19. Measured with immunoSEQ multiplex PCR; TCRdb has only the in-frame clones, and not every one. Of 130,000 or so clones in the sample, around nine tenths were seen once. The sample comprised peripheral blood. The origin of the receptors is a woman aged 55-69 years with acute or convalescent COVID-19. Each CDR3 is given with its conserved first and last residue. D genes are given only for firm matches. Not all rows give a size; the values are once, few, many and, for expanded clones, a class.

size,V,J,D,DNA,CDR3
few,TRBV3-1/TRBV3-2,TRBJ1-2,-,TGTGCCAGCAGCCAAGATAGCGCGAAGGGCTACACCTTC,CASSQDSAKGYTF
-,TRBV5-4,TRBJ2-2,-,TGTGCCAGCAGCCCCCCCCCGCGCGGCACCGGGGAGCTGTTTTTT,CASSPPPRGTGELFF
few,TRBV18,TRBJ1-6,-,TGTGCCAGCTCACCACCGGGGGGGATGAATTCACCCCTCCACTTT,CASSPPGGMNSPLHF
few,TRBV18,TRBJ1-5,-,TGTGCCAGCTCACCACCTAGTCAGGTTAACAATCAGCCCCAGCATTTT,CASSPPSQVNNQPQHF
-,TRBV5-1,TRBJ1-4,-,TGCGCCAGCAGCTTCGACGGGGAAAAACTGTTTTTT,CASSFDGEKLFF
-,TRBV3-1/TRBV3-2,TRBJ2-5,-,TGTGCCAGCAGCCAGCGGGGACAAGAGACCCAGTACTTC,CASSQRGQETQYF
once,TRBV6-5,TRBJ2-7,TRBD1,TGTGCCATCTCGACAGGGGCAACCTACGAGCAGTACTTC,CAISTGATYEQYF
-,TRBV27,TRBJ1-3,TRBD1,TGTGCCAGCAGTCCCGACAGGGACTCTGGAAACACCATATATTTT,CASSPDRDSGNTIYF
-,TRBV12-2,TRBJ2-3,-,TGTGCAAGTCGCTTAGCCCGGGTTAAGGTGCAAGAAGGTACGCAGTATTTT,CASRLARVKVQEGTQYF
once,TRBV30,TRBJ1-1,-,TGTGCCTGGGACGAAGACGTAGCGAACACTGAAGCTTTCTTT,CAWDEDVANTEAFF
-,TRBV27,TRBJ2-5,-,TGTGCCAGCGCGAGAGTCGAAACCGGGGGTTACCAAGAGACCCAGTACTTC,CASARVETGGYQETQYF
few,TRBV19,TRBJ1-5,-,TGTGCCAGTAGTATAGTCCAGGGCCAGAATCAGCCCCAGCATTTT,CASSIVQGQNQPQHF
-,TRBV5-1,TRBJ2-7,-,TGCGCCAGCAGCTTGGAGGGGCCTCGGTCGGACGAGCAGTACTTC,CASSLEGPRSDEQYF
-,TRBV11-2,TRBJ1-6,-,TGTGCCAGCAGCCTAACGAGGAGGGGAAACAATTCACCCCTCCACTTT,CASSLTRRGNNSPLHF
-,TRBV6-1,TRBJ2-7,TRBD2,TGTGCCAGCAGTAAAGCGGGAGGCCTGGTCTACGAGCAGTACTTC,CASSKAGGLVYEQYF
-,TRBV11-2,TRBJ1-6,-,TGTGCCAGCAGCTTGGCAGGGAGGGAAGGATCACCCCTCCACTTT,CASSLAGREGSPLHF
-,TRBV7-9,TRBJ2-7,TRBD1,TGTGCCAGCACCAAACTCTTTGGGACAGGTGTATACGAGCAGTACTTC,CASTKLFGTGVYEQYF
once,TRBV24-1,TRBJ1-2,TRBD1,TGTGCCACCAGTGGCTCCGGGACAGCCTATGGCTACACCTTC,CATSGSGTAYGYTF
once,TRBV7-9,TRBJ1-1,-,TGTGCCAGCAGCCGAAATGACGGCGGGAGAACTGAAGCTTTCTTT,CASSRNDGGRTEAFF
-,TRBV9,TRBJ1-1,-,TGTGCCAGCAGCGTAGAGATAGGCAGGGGCACTGAAGCTTTCTTT,CASSVEIGRGTEAFF
-,TRBV7-8,TRBJ1-2,TRBD1,TGTGCCAGCAGCTTGGGGGGACAGTCCAAATCTTCTAACTATGGCTACACCTTC,CASSLGGQSKSSNYGYTF
few,TRBV7-2,TRBJ1-1,TRBD1,TGTGCCAGCAGCTTGCAGGGACAGTCGAACACTGAAGCTTTCTTT,CASSLQGQSNTEAFF
-,TRBV7-9,TRBJ2-2,-,TGTGCCAGCACCACAGAGCGTCGCACCGGGGAGCTGTTTTTT,CASTTERRTGELFF
-,TRBV9,TRBJ2-1,-,TGTGCCAGCAGCGTAGATGGGGACAACTTCTACAATGAGCAGTTCTTC,CASSVDGDNFYNEQFF
-,TRBV6-1,TRBJ2-4,-,TGTGCCAGCAGTGAATCCGGGGACATTCAGTACTTC,CASSESGDIQYF
-,TRBV6-5,TRBJ2-3,-,TGTGCCAGCAGTTACCGAACAGGGCCTAGCACAGATACGCAGTATTTT,CASSYRTGPSTDTQYF